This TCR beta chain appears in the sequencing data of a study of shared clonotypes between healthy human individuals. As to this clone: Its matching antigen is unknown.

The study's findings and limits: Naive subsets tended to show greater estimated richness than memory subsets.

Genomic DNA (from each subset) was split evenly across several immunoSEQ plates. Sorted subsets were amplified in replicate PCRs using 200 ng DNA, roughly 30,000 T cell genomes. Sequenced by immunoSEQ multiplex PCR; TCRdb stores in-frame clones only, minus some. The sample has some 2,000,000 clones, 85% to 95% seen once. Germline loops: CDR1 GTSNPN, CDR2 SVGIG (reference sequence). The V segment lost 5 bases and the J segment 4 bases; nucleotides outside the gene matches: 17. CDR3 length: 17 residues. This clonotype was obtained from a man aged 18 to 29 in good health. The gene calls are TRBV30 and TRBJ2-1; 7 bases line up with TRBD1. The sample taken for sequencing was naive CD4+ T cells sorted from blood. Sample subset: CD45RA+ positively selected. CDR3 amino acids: CAWGRTTPGQRYNEQFF. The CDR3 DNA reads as TGTGCCTGGGGAAGAACGACTCCGGGACAGAGATACAATGAGCAGTTCTTC.